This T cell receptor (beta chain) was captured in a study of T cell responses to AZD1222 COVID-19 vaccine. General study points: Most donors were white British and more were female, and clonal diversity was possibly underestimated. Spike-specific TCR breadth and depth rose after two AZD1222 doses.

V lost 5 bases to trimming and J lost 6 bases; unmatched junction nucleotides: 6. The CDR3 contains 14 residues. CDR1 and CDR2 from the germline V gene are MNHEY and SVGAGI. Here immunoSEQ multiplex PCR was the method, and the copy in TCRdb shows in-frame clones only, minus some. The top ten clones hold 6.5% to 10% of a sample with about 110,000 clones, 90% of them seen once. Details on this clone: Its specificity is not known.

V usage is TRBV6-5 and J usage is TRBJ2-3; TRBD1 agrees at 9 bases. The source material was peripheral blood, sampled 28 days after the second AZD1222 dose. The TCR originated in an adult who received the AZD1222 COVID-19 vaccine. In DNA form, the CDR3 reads TGTGCCAGCAGTCCGGGACAGGGCGAGGATACGCAGTATTTT. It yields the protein CASSPGQGEDTQYF.